The 9 T cell receptor beta chains listed next were all sequenced from one sample in a study of graft-versus-host responses after intestinal transplantation. Method: immunoSEQ multiplex PCR; TCRdb's copy keeps in-frame clones and lacks some. The sample lists some 45,000 clones, roughly nine tenths occurring once. The specimen was PBMCs, collected 524 days after transplant. All receptors derive from a human patient who received an intestinal transplant, so some T cells may come from the graft donor.

The chain couples TRBV28 to TRBJ2-7, with D possibly matching TRBD2 (6 bases). Germline V CDR1 and CDR2: MDHEN, SYDVKM. Trimming removed 5 bases from V and 9 bases from J, with 20 bases in between. The CDR3 consists of 14 residues. CDR3 in amino acids: CASSRTADYALQYF. DNA of the CDR3: TGTGCCAGCAGTAGGACGGCGGACTACGCGTTGCAGTACTTC. Using reference TRBV28 and TRBJ2-7 for the parts outside the CDR3, the full variable domain is DVKVTQSSRYLVKRTGEKVFLECVQDMDHENMFWYRQDPGLGLRLIYFSYDVKMKEKGDIPEGYSVSREKKERFSLILESASTNQTSMYLCASSRTADYALQYFGPGTRLTVT.

CDR3 in amino acids: CASSPESAMGNEQFF. The CDR3 region has the DNA TGTGCCAGCTCACCGGAGAGTGCTATGGGCAATGAGCAGTTCTTC. The V and J genes are TRBV18 and TRBJ2-1; no firm D call. Trimming removed 3 bases at V and 6 bases at J, with 15 bases between. This CDR3 is built from 15 residues. Germline V gene data show CDR1 as KGHSH and CDR2 as LQKENI.

The rearrangement uses TRBV6-6 and TRBJ2-3; TRBD1 is a possible D gene (5 bases). V was shortened by 3 bases and J by 0 bases, with 13 bases between the two germline ends. Germline V gene sequence: CDR1 MNHNY, CDR2 SVGAGI (reference sequence). CDR3 size: 16 residues. The CDR3 here is CASSYWGDLSTDTQYF. CDR3 in DNA: TGTGCCAGCAGTTATTGGGGCGACTTAAGCACAGATACGCAGTATTTT.

The chain uses TRBV10-2 and TRBJ1-2, with D possibly TRBD1 on 6 matching bases. V dropped 7 bases and J dropped 0 bases, with 9 bases sitting between them. The CDR3 runs 13 residues. Germline assignment: CDR1 WSHSY and CDR2 SAAADI. The CDR3 reads CASTRQANYGYTF. The CDR3 DNA reads as TGCGCCAGCACCCGACAGGCTAACTATGGCTACACCTTC.

This chain joins TRBV28 and TRBJ1-6, with a possible D match to TRBD1 (5 bases). From germline, CDR1 is MDHEN and CDR2 SYDVKM. The CDR3 spans 14 residues. Trimming left V 5 bases short and J 5 bases short, with 10 bases between. The CDR3: CASSQTAHNSPLHF. CDR3 nucleotide sequence: TGTGCCAGCAGTCAGACAGCTCATAATTCACCCCTCCACTTT.

The chain has TRBV5-4 and TRBJ2-1; 7 bases agree with TRBD2. Germline V gives CDR1 SGHNT, CDR2 YYREEE (reference sequence). V lost 2 bases and J lost 2; bases outside the gene matches: 10. This CDR3 has 17 amino acids. In DNA, the CDR3 is TGTGCCAGCAGCTTCGGCGGGAGCGGCGTAACCTACAATGAGCAGTTCTTC. Its protein is CASSFGGSGVTYNEQFF.

The genes are TRBV9 and TRBJ2-1; 8 bases align to TRBD2. Trimming cost V 3 bases and J 4 bases; bases outside gene matches: 6. Germline V lookup: CDR1 SGDLS, CDR2 YYNGEE. The CDR3 is made up of 15 amino acids. The CDR3 region is CASSESGSGYNEQFF. The CDR3, as DNA: TGTGCCAGCAGCGAGAGCGGGAGTGGGTACAATGAGCAGTTCTTC.

The chain combines TRBV28 with TRBJ1-5, with a weak D call TRBD1 (5 bases). Trimming took off 5 bases at V and 2 bases at J, with 16 bases between the two ends. The CDR3 totals 16 residues. CDR1 and CDR2 (germline): MDHEN, SYDVKM. CDR3 in DNA: TGTGCCAGCAGTGGGACGGGGGGGTTAGGCAATCAGCCCCAGCATTTT. This encodes CASSGTGGLGNQPQHF.

This sequence joins TRBV15 and TRBJ2-3; maybe TRBD1 (5 bases). Germline CDR1 is LNHNV and CDR2 is YYDKDF (reference sequence). This CDR3 region has 16 residues. The germline V and J ends were trimmed by 0 bases and 10 bases, with 20 bases remaining between them. The CDR3 reads CATSRDPTRAGGSQYF. As DNA, the CDR3 is TGTGCCACCAGCAGAGACCCCACCAGGGCAGGCGGATCGCAGTATTTT.